The 25 T cell receptor beta chains below all came from one sample that was sequenced in a study of blood T cell repertoires in COVID-19. Repertoires were generated with immunoSEQ multiplex PCR, while TCRdb's copy carries only in-frame clones and drops some. The repertoire consists of around 250,000 clones, with approximately 85% occurring once and the leading ten covering approximately 2%. Input material: PBMCs or T cells enriched from blood (not recorded which). These receptors were taken from a woman aged 45-60 years who had recovered from COVID-19.

The gene calls are TRBV20-1 and TRBJ2-7; D may be TRBD2 (6 bases). Germline CDR1 and CDR2: DFQATT and SNEGSKA (reference sequence). The CDR3 spans 14 residues. Trimming left V 3 bases short and J 3 bases short, with 15 bases between. The CDR3 DNA follows: TGCAGTGCTAGTATGTGGGAGGCTATCTACGAGCAGTACTTC. Translated, it gives CSASMWEAIYEQYF.

The gene calls are TRBV20-1 and TRBJ2-7, with TRBD2 as a possible D gene (5 bases). This CDR3 is built from 11 residues. Germline V CDR1 and CDR2: DFQATT, SNEGSKA (reference sequence). The V and J ends lost 7 bases and 2 bases respectively, with 9 bases between them. CDR3 nucleotide sequence: TGCAGTGGGGTGGGAGCCTACGAGCAGTACTTC. Its translation: CSGVGAYEQYF.

This clone showed up just once. This chain joins TRBV11-2 and TRBJ1-1, with D unresolved. The V gene lost 4 bases and the J gene lost 10 bases, with 16 bases spanning the gap. Germline V CDR1 and CDR2: SGHAT, FQNNGV. CDR3 length: 13 residues. This CDR3 is CASSSAPGEGAFF. The DNA of the CDR3 is TGTGCCAGCAGCTCCGCTCCTGGGGAGGGAGCTTTCTTT.

The sample holds one count of this clone. This chain uses TRBV6-5 with TRBJ1-1; maybe TRBD1 (5 bases). Trimming took 7 bases from V and 2 from J, leaving 17 bases between them. Germline assignment: CDR1 MNHEY and CDR2 SVGAGI. The CDR3 is 15 residues long. The CDR3 here is CASMDAYRGNTEAFF. DNA of the CDR3: TGTGCCAGCATGGATGCTTATAGGGGTAACACTGAAGCTTTCTTT.

This clone was seen more than once but under ten times. The chain employs TRBV5-6 and TRBJ1-5; D not certain. Germline V CDR1 and CDR2: SGHDT, YYEEEE. This CDR3 is 16 amino acids long. V shed 1 base and J shed 0 bases, with 11 bases lying between them. The CDR3 sequence: CASSLSYSYSNQPQHF. CDR3 coding DNA: TGTGCCAGCAGCTTGTCTTACAGTTATAGCAATCAGCCCCAGCATTTT.

The chain employs TRBV27 and TRBJ1-5; 8 nucleotides match TRBD1. The V gene end was trimmed by 6 bases and the J gene end by 0 bases; junction bases not matched to a gene: 10. CDR3 length: 17 amino acids. Germline V lookup: CDR1 MNHEY, CDR2 SMNVEV (reference sequence). DNA for the CDR3: TGTGCCAGCAGCGTTTGGACAGGGTCAGTTAGCAATCAGCCCCAGCATTTT. Translating it yields CASSVWTGSVSNQPQHF.

This clone is a singleton in its sample. The CDR3 nucleotides read TGTGCCAGCAGCCAAGATCAGGCTAGCGGGAGTTATACGCAGTATTTT. Translating gives CASSQDQASGSYTQYF. The chain carries TRBV4-2 and TRBJ2-3; TRBD2 agrees at 10 bases. The CDR3 is 16 amino acids. V trimming: 0 bases; J trimming: 7 bases; junction bases outside the gene matches: 7. CDR1 is LGHNA, CDR2 YNFKEQ, per germline.

This chain uses TRBV3-1 (or the pseudogene TRBV3-2) with TRBJ2-1; tentatively, D is TRBD2 (5 bases). The CDR3 extends over 19 amino acids. Trimming shortened V by 0 bases and J by 8 bases, and 26 bases separated the two germline ends. Germline CDR1 and CDR2: LGHDT and YNNKEL (reference sequence). CDR3 sequence: CASSQEDFFNGKLVDEQFF. The DNA for the CDR3 is TGTGCCAGCAGCCAAGAGGATTTCTTTAACGGGAAATTGGTGGATGAGCAGTTCTTC.

This chain joins TRBV28 and TRBJ2-1, with 8 bases lining up with TRBD1. The CDR3 length is 15 residues. Per germline, CDR1 MDHEN and CDR2 SYDVKM. Trimming cost V 6 bases and J 4 bases; bases outside gene matches: 8. CDR3 in DNA: TGTGCCAGCAGACAATCAGGGGGCTCGTACAATGAGCAGTTCTTC. Amino acid sequence: CASRQSGGSYNEQFF.

The chain's CDR3 is CASSLSEAALLLGTDTQYF. CDR3 coding DNA: TGTGCCAGCAGCTTAAGTGAGGCGGCCCTCCTCCTGGGCACAGATACGCAGTATTTT. The V call is TRBV7-8, the J call TRBJ2-3; D gene unclear. Germline V CDR1 and CDR2: SGHVS, FQNEAQ. V lost 2 bases to trimming and J lost 1 base, with 22 bases between them. The CDR3 covers 19 residues.

The rearrangement links TRBV28 to TRBJ2-7; 9 bases agree with TRBD1. CDR1 MDHEN and CDR2 SYDVKM come from the germline V gene. V was pared by 5 bases and J by 2 bases, with 4 bases of the junction left unmatched. The CDR3 extends over 14 amino acids. The CDR3: CASSPGDRAYEQYF. In DNA form, the CDR3 reads TGTGCCAGCAGTCCCGGGGACAGGGCCTACGAGCAGTACTTC.

The chain has TRBV27 and TRBJ2-6; 9 bases fit TRBD1. The CDR3 loop spans 19 amino acids. The germline V gene has CDR1 MNHEY and CDR2 SMNVEV (reference sequence). V was pared by 6 bases and J by 2 bases, with 14 bases of the junction left unmatched. The CDR3 sequence is CASSSDGTGIGTGANVLTF. Written as DNA, the CDR3 is TGTGCCAGCAGCTCCGACGGGACAGGGATAGGGACTGGGGCCAACGTCCTGACTTTC.

CDR3 in DNA: TGCGCCAGCAGTAGATCTGGGGGCGAGACCGGGGAGCTGTTTTTT. Amino acids: CASSRSGGETGELFF. This chain links TRBV4-1 with TRBJ2-2; the D gene is possibly TRBD1 (6 bases). Germline V gene lookup returns CDR1 MGHRA and CDR2 YSYEKL. The CDR3 totals 15 residues. Trimming shortened V by 6 bases and J by 5 bases, and 16 bases separated the two germline ends.

The sample holds one count of this clone. This rearrangement joins TRBV19 to TRBJ2-1, with TRBD2 matching 10 bases. CDR1 and CDR2 (germline): LNHDA, SQIVND (reference sequence). There are 15 residues in the CDR3. The V and J ends lost 5 bases and 7 bases, in that order; junction bases with no gene match: 8. The CDR3 reads CASSQLAGVRNEQFF. The DNA of the CDR3 is TGTGCCAGTAGTCAGCTAGCGGGAGTCCGGAATGAGCAGTTCTTC. The complete variable domain, with remaining parts taken from reference TRBV19 and TRBJ2-1, reads DGGITQSPKYLFRKEGQNVTLSCEQNLNHDAMYWYRQDPGQGLRLIYYSQIVNDFQKGDIAEGYSVSREKKESFPLTVTSAQKNPTAFYLCASSQLAGVRNEQFFGPGTRLTVL.

This chain joins TRBV13 and TRBJ2-7; 10 bases agree with TRBD1. The V gene end was trimmed by 4 bases and the J gene end by 4 bases; junction bases not matched to a gene: 4. This CDR3 spans 14 amino acids. Germline CDR1 is PRHDT and CDR2 is FYEKMQ (reference sequence). CDR3 in amino acids: CASSSRDRGYEQYF. Here the CDR3 DNA reads TGTGCCAGCAGCTCCCGGGACAGGGGTTACGAGCAGTACTTC.

This chain links TRBV5-1 with TRBJ2-1, with 11 bases aligning to TRBD2. Unmatched junction bases numbered 6, after V lost 0 bases and J lost 7 bases. Germline CDR1 SGHRS, CDR2 YFSETQ. The CDR3 extends over 16 amino acids. The CDR3 DNA sequence: TGCGCCAGCAGCTTGGTGGGGACTAGCGGCGGGAATGAGCAGTTCTTC. As protein: CASSLVGTSGGNEQFF.

This chain uses TRBV9 with TRBJ2-2; TRBD2 agrees at 11 bases. Germline assignment: CDR1 SGDLS and CDR2 YYNGEE. The CDR3 runs 16 residues. The V and J ends lost 4 bases and 2 bases, in that order; junction bases with no gene match: 4. CDR3 sequence: CASSQLAGVNTGELFF. The CDR3 DNA is TGTGCCAGCAGCCAACTAGCGGGAGTTAACACCGGGGAGCTGTTTTTT.

With respect to this clone: Other DNA sequences within the sample encode an identical CDR3. This chain joins TRBV5-1 and TRBJ2-3; no clear D. Deletions cut 0 bases from V and 0 bases from J, with 5 bases between. CDR3 length: 14 amino acids. Germline values: CDR1 SGHRS, CDR2 YFSETQ. CDR3 sequence (DNA): TGCGCCAGCAGCTTGGGACACAGCACAGATACGCAGTATTTT. As protein: CASSLGHSTDTQYF.

The chain recombines TRBV7-9 with TRBJ2-7; D may be TRBD1 (6 bases). Germline lookup yields CDR1 SEHNR and CDR2 FQNEAQ (reference sequence). CDR3 size: 15 residues. V was pared by 3 bases and J by 0 bases, with 12 bases between. The DNA for the CDR3 is TGTGCCAGCAGCTTTTCTAGGACAGTCTCCTACGAGCAGTACTTC. This encodes CASSFSRTVSYEQYF.

This clone was seen a few times. The rearrangement uses TRBV19 and TRBJ1-2, with D unresolved. V dropped 5 bases and J dropped 3 bases, with 13 bases sitting between them. Germline V gene data show CDR1 as LNHDA and CDR2 as SQIVND (reference sequence). There are 14 residues in the CDR3. For the CDR3, the DNA is TGTGCCAGTAGTTTTGGACTTCACGACTATGGCTACACCTTC. Its protein product is CASSFGLHDYGYTF.

This clone was found once. The V and J genes are TRBV6-5 and TRBJ1-2; D is possibly TRBD1 (5 bases). CDR1 is MNHEY and CDR2 is SVGAGI in the germline V gene. There are 12 residues in the CDR3. V was clipped by 6 bases and J by 0 bases, with 5 bases between them. The CDR3 loop reads CASRQANYGYTF. Here the CDR3 DNA reads TGTGCCAGCAGACAGGCTAACTATGGCTACACCTTC.

The rearrangement links TRBV2 to TRBJ2-7; D may be TRBD2 (6 bases). CDR3 size: 12 residues. Trimming pared 7 bases from V and 0 bases from J, leaving 7 bases between. Per the germline V gene, CDR1 is SNHLY and CDR2 is FYNNEI. For the CDR3, the DNA is TGTGCCAGCAAGACTAGCTCCTACGAGCAGTACTTC. This translates into CASKTSSYEQYF.

V gene TRBV5-1 combines with J gene TRBJ1-2; 7 bases line up with TRBD1. CDR1 SGHRS and CDR2 YFSETQ come from the germline V gene. J lost 2 bases, V lost 3 bases, and 4 bases had no gene match. The CDR3 has 14 residues. CDR3 protein: CASSSGQTNYGYTF. The CDR3 DNA reads TGCGCCAGCAGCTCGGGACAGACCAACTATGGCTACACCTTC.

The rearrangement links TRBV24-1 to TRBJ2-2; D is possibly TRBD2 (6 bases). Trimming stripped 6 bases from V and 2 bases from J, with 12 bases between. Germline values: CDR1 KGHDR, CDR2 SFDVKD. There are 15 residues in the CDR3. This CDR3 is CATSRRGINTGELFF. In DNA, the CDR3 is TGTGCCACCAGTCGGCGCGGGATAAACACCGGGGAGCTGTTTTTT.

V is TRBV6-2 or TRBV6-3 and J is TRBJ2-5; 12 bases fit TRBD2. The CDR3 is made up of 13 amino acids. The trim removed 6 bases at V and 5 bases at J, leaving 1 base unmatched. CDR1 MNHEY and CDR2 SVGEGT come from the germline V gene. The CDR3 reads CASSLAGGETQYF. The CDR3 DNA reads as TGTGCCAGCAGCCTAGCGGGAGGGGAGACCCAGTACTTC.